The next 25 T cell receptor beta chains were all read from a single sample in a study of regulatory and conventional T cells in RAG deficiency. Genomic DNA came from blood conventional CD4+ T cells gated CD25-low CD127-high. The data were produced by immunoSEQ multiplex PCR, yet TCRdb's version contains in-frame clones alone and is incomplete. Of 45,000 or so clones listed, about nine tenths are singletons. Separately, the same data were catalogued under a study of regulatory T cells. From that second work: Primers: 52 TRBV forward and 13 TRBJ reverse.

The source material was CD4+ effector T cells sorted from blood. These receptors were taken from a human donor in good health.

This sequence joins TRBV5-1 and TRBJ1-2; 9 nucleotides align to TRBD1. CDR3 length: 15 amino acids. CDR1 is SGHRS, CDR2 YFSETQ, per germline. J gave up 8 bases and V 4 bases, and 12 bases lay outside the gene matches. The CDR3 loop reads CASSKGQGSAFGYTF. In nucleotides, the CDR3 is TGCGCCAGCAGCAAGGGACAGGGATCGGCTTTCGGCTACACCTTC.

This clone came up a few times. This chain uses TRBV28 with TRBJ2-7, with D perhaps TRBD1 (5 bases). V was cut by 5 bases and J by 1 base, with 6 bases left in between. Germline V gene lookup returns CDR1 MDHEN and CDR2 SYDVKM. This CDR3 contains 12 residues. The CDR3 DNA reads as TGTGCCAGCAGTCGGACATCCTACGAGCAGTACTTC. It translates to CASSRTSYEQYF.

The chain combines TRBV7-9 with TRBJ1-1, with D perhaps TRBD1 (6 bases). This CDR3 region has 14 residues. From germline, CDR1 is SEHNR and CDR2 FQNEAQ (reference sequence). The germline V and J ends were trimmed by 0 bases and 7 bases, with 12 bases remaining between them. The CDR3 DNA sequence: TGTGCCAGCAGCTTAGCGGGGGCAGGGAATGAAGCTTTCTTT. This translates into CASSLAGAGNEAFF.

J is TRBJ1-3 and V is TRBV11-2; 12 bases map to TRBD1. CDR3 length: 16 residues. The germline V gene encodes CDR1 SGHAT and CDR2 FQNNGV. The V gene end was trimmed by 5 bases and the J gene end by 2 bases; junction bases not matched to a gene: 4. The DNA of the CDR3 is TGTGCCAGCAGCAACAGGGACAGGGGGCCTGGAAACACCATATATTTT. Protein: CASSNRDRGPGNTIYF.

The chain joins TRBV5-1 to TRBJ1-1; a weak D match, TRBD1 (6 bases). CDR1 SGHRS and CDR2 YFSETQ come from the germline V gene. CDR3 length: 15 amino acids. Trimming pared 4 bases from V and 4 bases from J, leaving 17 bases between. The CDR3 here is CASSPTPFRGTEAFF. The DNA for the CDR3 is TGCGCCAGCAGCCCGACCCCCTTCAGGGGCACTGAAGCTTTCTTT. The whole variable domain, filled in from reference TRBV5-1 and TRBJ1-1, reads KAGVTQTPRYLIKTRGQQVTLSCSPISGHRSVSWYQQTPGQGLQFLFEYFSETQRNKGNFPGRFSGRQFSNSRSEMNVSTLELGDSALYLCASSPTPFRGTEAFFGQGTRLTVV.

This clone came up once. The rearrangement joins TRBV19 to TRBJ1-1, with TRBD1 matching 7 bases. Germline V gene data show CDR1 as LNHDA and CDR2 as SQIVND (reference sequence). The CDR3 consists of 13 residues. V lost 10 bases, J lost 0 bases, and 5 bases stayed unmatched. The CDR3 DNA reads TGTGCCACCACTGACAGGGTGAACACTGAAGCTTTCTTT. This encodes CATTDRVNTEAFF.

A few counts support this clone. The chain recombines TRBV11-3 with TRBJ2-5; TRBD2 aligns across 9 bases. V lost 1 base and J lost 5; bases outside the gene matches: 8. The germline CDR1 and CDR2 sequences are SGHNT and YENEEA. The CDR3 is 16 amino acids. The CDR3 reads CASSLGSSGVSETQYF. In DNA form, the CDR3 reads TGTGCCAGCAGCTTAGGGTCTAGCGGGGTATCGGAGACCCAGTACTTC.

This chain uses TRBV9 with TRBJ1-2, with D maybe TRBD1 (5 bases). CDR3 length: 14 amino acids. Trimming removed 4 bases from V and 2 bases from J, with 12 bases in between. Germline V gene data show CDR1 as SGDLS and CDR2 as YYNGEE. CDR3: CASSPARQNYGYTF. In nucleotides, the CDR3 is TGTGCCAGCAGCCCCGCTCGACAGAACTATGGCTACACCTTC. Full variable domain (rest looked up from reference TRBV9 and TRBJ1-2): DSGVTQTPKHLITATGQRVTLRCSPRSGDLSVYWYQQSLDQGLQFLIQYYNGEERAKGNILERFSAQQFPDLHSELNLSSLELGDSALYFCASSPARQNYGYTFGSGTRLTVV.

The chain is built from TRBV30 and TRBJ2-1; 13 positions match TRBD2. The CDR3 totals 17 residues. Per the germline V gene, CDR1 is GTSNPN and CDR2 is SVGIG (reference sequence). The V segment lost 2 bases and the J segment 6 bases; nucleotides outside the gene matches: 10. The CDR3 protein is CAWSPSRTSGRGNEQFF. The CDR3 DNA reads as TGTGCCTGGAGTCCCTCCCGGACTAGCGGGAGAGGCAATGAGCAGTTCTTC.

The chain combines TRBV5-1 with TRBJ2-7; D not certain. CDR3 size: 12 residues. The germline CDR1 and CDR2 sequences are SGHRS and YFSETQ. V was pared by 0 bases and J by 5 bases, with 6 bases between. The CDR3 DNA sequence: TGCGCCAGCAGCTTGGCGTTGGACGAGCAGTACTTC. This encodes CASSLALDEQYF.

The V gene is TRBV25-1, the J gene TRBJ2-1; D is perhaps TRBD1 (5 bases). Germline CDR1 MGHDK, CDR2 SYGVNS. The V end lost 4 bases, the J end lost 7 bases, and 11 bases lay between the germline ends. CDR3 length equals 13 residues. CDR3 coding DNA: TGTGCCAGCAGTGCGACAGTACCAAATGAGCAGTTCTTC. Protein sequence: CASSATVPNEQFF.

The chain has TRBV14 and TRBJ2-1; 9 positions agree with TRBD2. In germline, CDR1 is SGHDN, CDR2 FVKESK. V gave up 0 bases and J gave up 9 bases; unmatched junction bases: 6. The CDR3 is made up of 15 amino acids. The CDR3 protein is CASSQDRSGGLEQFF. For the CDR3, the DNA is TGTGCCAGCAGCCAAGATCGGAGCGGGGGGCTTGAGCAGTTCTTC.

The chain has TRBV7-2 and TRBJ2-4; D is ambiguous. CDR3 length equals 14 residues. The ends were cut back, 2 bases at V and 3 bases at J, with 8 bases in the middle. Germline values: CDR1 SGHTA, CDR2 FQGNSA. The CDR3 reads CASSLSRGKNIQYF. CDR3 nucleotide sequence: TGTGCCAGCAGCTTATCTCGCGGCAAAAACATTCAGTACTTC.

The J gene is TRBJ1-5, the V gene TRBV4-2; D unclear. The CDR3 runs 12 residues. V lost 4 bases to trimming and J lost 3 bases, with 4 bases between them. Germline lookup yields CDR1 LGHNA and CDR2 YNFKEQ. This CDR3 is CASSLSNQPQHF. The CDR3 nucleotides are TGTGCCAGCAGCCTATCCAATCAGCCCCAGCATTTT.

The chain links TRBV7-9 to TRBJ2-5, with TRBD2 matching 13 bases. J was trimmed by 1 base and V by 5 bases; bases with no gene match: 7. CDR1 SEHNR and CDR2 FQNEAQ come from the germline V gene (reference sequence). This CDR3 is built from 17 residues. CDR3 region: CASSIGGLAGFQETQYF. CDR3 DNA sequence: TGTGCCAGCAGCATAGGGGGACTAGCGGGGTTCCAAGAGACCCAGTACTTC.

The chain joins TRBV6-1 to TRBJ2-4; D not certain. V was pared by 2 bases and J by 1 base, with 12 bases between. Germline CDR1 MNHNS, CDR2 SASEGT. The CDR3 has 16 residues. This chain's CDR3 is CASSERGRWAKNIQYF. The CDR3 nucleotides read TGTGCCAGCAGTGAACGCGGCAGGTGGGCCAAAAACATTCAGTACTTC.

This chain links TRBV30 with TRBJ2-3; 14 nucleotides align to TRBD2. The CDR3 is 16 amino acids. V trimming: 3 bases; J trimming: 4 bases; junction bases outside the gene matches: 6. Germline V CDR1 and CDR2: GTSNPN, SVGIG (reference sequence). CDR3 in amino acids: CAWRTGLAGGSDTQYF. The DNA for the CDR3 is TGTGCCTGGAGGACCGGACTAGCGGGAGGTTCAGATACGCAGTATTTT.

CDR3 amino acids: CASSILGMNQPQHF. The CDR3 nucleotides read TGTGCCAGTAGTATTCTAGGGATGAATCAGCCCCAGCATTTT. This sequence joins TRBV19 and TRBJ1-5; D call uncertain. The germline V gene has CDR1 LNHDA and CDR2 SQIVND (reference sequence). V lost 3 bases and J 4 bases, leaving 10 bases between the germline ends. The CDR3 has 14 amino acids.

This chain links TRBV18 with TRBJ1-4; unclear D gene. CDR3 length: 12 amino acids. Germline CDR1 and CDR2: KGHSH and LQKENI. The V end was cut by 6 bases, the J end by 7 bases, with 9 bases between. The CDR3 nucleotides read TGTGCCAGCTCTCCATTAGGTGAAAAACTGTTTTTT. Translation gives CASSPLGEKLFF.

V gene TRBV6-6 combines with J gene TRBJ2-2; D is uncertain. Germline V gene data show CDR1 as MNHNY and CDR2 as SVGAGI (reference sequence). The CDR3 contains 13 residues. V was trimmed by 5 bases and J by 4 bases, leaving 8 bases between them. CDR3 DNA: TGTGCCAGCAGTCTCGAGCTCACCGGGGAGCTGTTTTTT. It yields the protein CASSLELTGELFF.

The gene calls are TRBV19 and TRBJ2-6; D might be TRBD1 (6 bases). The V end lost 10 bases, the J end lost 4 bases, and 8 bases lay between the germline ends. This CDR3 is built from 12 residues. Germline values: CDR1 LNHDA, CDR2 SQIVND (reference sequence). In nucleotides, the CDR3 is TGTGCCACCCAGGGGGGGGCCAACGTCCTGACTTTC. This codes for CATQGGANVLTF.

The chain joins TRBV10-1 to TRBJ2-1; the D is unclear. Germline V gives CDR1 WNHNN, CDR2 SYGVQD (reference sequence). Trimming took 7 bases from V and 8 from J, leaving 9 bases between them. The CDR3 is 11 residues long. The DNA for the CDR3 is TGCGCCAGCACCCCTCGGGATGAGCAGTTCTTC. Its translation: CASTPRDEQFF.

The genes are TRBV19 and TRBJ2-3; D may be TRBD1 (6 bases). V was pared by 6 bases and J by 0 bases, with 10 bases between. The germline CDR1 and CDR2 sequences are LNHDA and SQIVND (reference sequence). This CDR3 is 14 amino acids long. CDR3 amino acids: CASSRDTSTDTQYF. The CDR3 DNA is TGTGCCAGTAGCCGGGACACTAGCACAGATACGCAGTATTTT. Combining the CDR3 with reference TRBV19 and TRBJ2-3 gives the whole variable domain DGGITQSPKYLFRKEGQNVTLSCEQNLNHDAMYWYRQDPGQGLRLIYYSQIVNDFQKGDIAEGYSVSREKKESFPLTVTSAQKNPTAFYLCASSRDTSTDTQYFGPGTRLTVL.

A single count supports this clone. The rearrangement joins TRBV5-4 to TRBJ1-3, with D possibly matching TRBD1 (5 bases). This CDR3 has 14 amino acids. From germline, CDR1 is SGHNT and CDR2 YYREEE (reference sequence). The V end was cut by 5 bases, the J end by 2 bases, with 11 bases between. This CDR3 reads CASSIGGTGNTIYF. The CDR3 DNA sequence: TGTGCCAGCAGTATTGGGGGGACTGGAAACACCATATATTTT.

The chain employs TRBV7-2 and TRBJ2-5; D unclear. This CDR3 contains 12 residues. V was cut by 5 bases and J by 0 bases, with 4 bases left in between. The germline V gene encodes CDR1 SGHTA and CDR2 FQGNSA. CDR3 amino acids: CASSRYQETQYF. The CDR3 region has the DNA TGTGCCAGCAGCCGGTACCAAGAGACCCAGTACTTC.